The sequence of this T cell receptor beta chain was determined in a study of response to subunit inactivated influenza vaccine. Study observations and caveats: Authors proposed each seasonal influenza vaccination draws in few new T cells.

CDR1 is MNHEY, CDR2 SVGAGI, per germline. Trimming removed 0 bases from V and 5 bases from J; junction bases left unmatched: 5. This CDR3 has 15 residues. This clonotype was seen ten or more times. Its antigen is unknown. TCRdb recomputed calls from the RT-PCR reads with MiXCR, one row per CDR3 protein. Of about 310,000 distinct CDR3 sequences in the sample, 20% to 25% were seen once. This rearrangement joins TRBV6-5 to TRBJ1-1; 8 bases line up with TRBD1. Material: PBMCs from blood, obtained less than 22 months after vaccination. This TCR derives from a man between 50 and 69 years old who received an inactivated influenza vaccine. CDR3 sequence reads: CASSYSTRGRTEAFF. The DNA of the CDR3 is TGTGCCAGCAGTTACTCGACCAGGGGGCGGACTGAAGCTTTCTTT.